This T cell receptor (beta chain) stems from a study of TIL therapy for anti-PD-1-resistant metastatic lung cancer. The overall study: Median patient age was about 55, ranging about 35-85 years. Tumors carried a median roughly 1.5 non-synonymous mutations per megabase. Study-level results: The cohort had more treatment-naive, never-smoker and oncogene-addicted patients than typical.

The libraries were made with immunoSEQ v3. The method was immunoSEQ multiplex PCR; TCRdb's version includes in-frame clones alone and lacks a portion of them. The table records about 100,000 clones, roughly 65% of them present only once. Time point reported: pre-treatment sample, taken before nivolumab and TIL therapy. Tumor tissue came from excised metastases, mostly pleural nodules or supraclavicular lymph nodes. Note on this clone: Its antigen is as yet unknown.

The CDR3 has 13 amino acids. V gave up 2 bases and J gave up 8 bases, with 12 bases separating them. The germline V gene has CDR1 GTSNPN and CDR2 SVGIG (reference sequence). The gene calls are TRBV30 and TRBJ1-4, with D maybe TRBD1 (5 bases). The clonotype comes from a person aged 25-80 years with non-small cell lung cancer. The starting material was tumor tissue, obtained at baseline. CDR3 region: CAWSPRQYEKLFF. In nucleotides, the CDR3 is TGTGCCTGGAGTCCCCGACAGTACGAAAAACTGTTTTTT.